A single sample gave rise to the 21 T cell receptor beta chains below, sequenced in a study of cytomegalovirus exposure and HLA in healthy donors. PCR amplification relied on 60 Vbeta primers (plus 13 Jbeta primers). TCRdb's table, derived via immunoSEQ multiplex PCR, lists solely in-frame clones and lacks some. The sample records approximately 170,000 clones, roughly 77% being singletons. Input material: PBMCs. These receptors were obtained from a male donor in good health and CMV-seronegative.

The chain has TRBV14 and TRBJ1-2; 8 bases are shared with TRBD1. Germline V gives CDR1 SGHDN, CDR2 FVKESK. The ends lost 4 bases at V and 4 bases at J; junction bases unmatched: 11. CDR3 length: 16 residues. The CDR3 sequence: CASSPYLRQGTYGYTF. The CDR3, as DNA: TGTGCCAGCAGCCCTTACCTCCGACAGGGGACCTATGGCTACACCTTC.

The V gene is TRBV27, the J gene TRBJ2-5; 8 bases agree with TRBD1. This CDR3 is built from 13 residues. Trimming cost V 5 bases and J 3 bases; bases outside gene matches: 2. Germline V gene lookup returns CDR1 MNHEY and CDR2 SMNVEV (reference sequence). As DNA, the CDR3 is TGTGCCAGCAGTGTGGACAGGGAAGAGACCCAGTACTTC. The encoded protein is CASSVDREETQYF.

This rearrangement joins TRBV7-7 to TRBJ2-1; 7 positions agree with TRBD2. Germline V gene lookup returns CDR1 SSHAT and CDR2 FNYEAQ (reference sequence). The CDR3 has 14 residues. The ends lost 5 bases at V and 8 bases at J; junction bases unmatched: 9. CDR3 nucleotide sequence: TGTGCCAGCAGCGCAAGCGGGATGGGCGATGAGCAGTTCTTC. Encoded protein: CASSASGMGDEQFF.

The rearrangement uses TRBV6-1 and TRBJ1-1, with D uncertain. V lost 6 bases and J lost 1, with 9 bases in between. The germline gives CDR1 MNHNS, CDR2 SASEGT. The CDR3 consists of 13 residues. As DNA, the CDR3 is TGTGCCAGCAGCCTTCAGGAGAACACTGAAGCTTTCTTT. Protein product: CASSLQENTEAFF.

The genes are TRBV7-9 and TRBJ1-6; 7 nucleotides agree with TRBD1. Germline CDR1 SEHNR, CDR2 FQNEAQ (reference sequence). This CDR3 contains 12 residues. The junction had 5 bases not matched to a gene; V was cut back by 5 bases and J by 13 bases. The CDR3, as DNA: TGTGCCAGCAGCAGACAGGGATACCCCCTCCACTTT. Translating it yields CASSRQGYPLHF.

This chain connects TRBV28 to TRBJ2-5; TRBD1 aligns across 7 bases. The germline V gene encodes CDR1 MDHEN and CDR2 SYDVKM. There are 16 residues in the CDR3. The ends lost 7 bases at V and 6 bases at J; junction bases unmatched: 17. The CDR3: CASTLSTGVRGKTQYF. The CDR3 bases are TGTGCCAGCACCCTTTCTACAGGGGTGAGGGGAAAGACCCAGTACTTC.

The V and J genes are TRBV6-1 and TRBJ1-5; the match to TRBD1 covers 8 bases. V shed 4 bases, J shed 6 bases, and the junction held 11 bases outside the gene matches. CDR1 is MNHNS and CDR2 is SASEGT in the germline V gene. This CDR3 is 16 amino acids long. The DNA of the CDR3 is TGTGCCAGCAGTGTAAGACAGGGGAGGGGGGGTCAGCCCCAGCATTTT. Amino acids: CASSVRQGRGGQPQHF.

The chain joins TRBV7-9 to TRBJ2-3, with 9 bases aligning to TRBD2. Trimming cost V 5 bases and J 5 bases; bases outside gene matches: 11. CDR3 size: 16 residues. Germline CDR1 is SEHNR and CDR2 is FQNEAQ (reference sequence). This chain's CDR3 is CASSLPGAGGQDTQYF. CDR3 DNA sequence: TGTGCCAGCAGCCTCCCAGGGGCGGGAGGGCAAGATACGCAGTATTTT.

This clone has a handful of counts. The V gene is TRBV6-6, the J gene TRBJ1-1; 9 bases fit TRBD1. Germline V lookup: CDR1 MNHNY, CDR2 SVGAGI (reference sequence). The CDR3 length is 13 residues. V gave up 6 bases and J gave up 3 bases; unmatched junction bases: 2. The CDR3 loop is CASSTGGHTEAFF. The CDR3 nucleotides are TGTGCCAGCAGCACAGGGGGCCACACTGAAGCTTTCTTT.

The rearrangement uses TRBV6-7 and TRBJ1-5; D may be TRBD1 (5 bases). TRBV6-7 is marked as an open reading frame, function uncertain. The germline V and J ends were trimmed by 4 bases and 0 bases, with 7 bases remaining between them. CDR3 length: 14 amino acids. The CDR3 region is CASSSGFSNQPQHF. CDR3 DNA sequence: TGTGCCAGCAGTTCAGGGTTTAGCAATCAGCCCCAGCATTTT.

This chain connects TRBV7-7 to TRBJ2-5, with 11 bases that match TRBD1. Looked up from germline, CDR1 is SSHAT and CDR2 is FNYEAQ (reference sequence). The CDR3 has 14 amino acids. V shed 4 bases and J 11 bases; nucleotides not matched to a gene: 9. The chain's CDR3 is CASSSGQGAEEQYF. DNA for the CDR3: TGTGCCAGCAGCTCCGGACAGGGGGCAGAAGAGCAGTACTTC.

This clone was counted a few times. The chain couples TRBV19 to TRBJ2-7, with 8 positions matching TRBD1. CDR1 and CDR2 from the germline V gene are LNHDA and SQIVND (reference sequence). The length of the CDR3 is 14 residues. V lost 1 base, J lost 3 bases, and 2 bases stayed unmatched. The CDR3 DNA follows: TGTGCCAGTAGTATAGGCGGACAGGGCTACGAGCAGTACTTC. It codes for CASSIGGQGYEQYF.

Here the CDR3 reads CASSPQYETQYF. The CDR3 DNA reads TGTGCCAGCAGCCCCCAGTACGAGACCCAGTACTTC. The rearrangement uses TRBV7-8 and TRBJ2-5; D uncertain. The germline V and J ends were trimmed by 5 bases and 5 bases, with 9 bases remaining between them. Germline loops: CDR1 SGHVS, CDR2 FQNEAQ. This CDR3 has 12 amino acids.

This sequence joins TRBV9 and TRBJ2-2; 7 bases match TRBD2. CDR3 length equals 16 residues. V dropped 1 base and J dropped 0; count of bases not matched to a gene: 3. The germline V gene has CDR1 SGDLS and CDR2 YYNGEE. The CDR3 region has the DNA TGTGCCAGCAGCGTACGGGGGGACGCGAACACCGGGGAGCTGTTTTTT. Its translation is CASSVRGDANTGELFF.

The chain employs TRBV15 and TRBJ2-1, with 9 bases identical to TRBD2. The germline CDR1 and CDR2 sequences are LNHNV and YYDKDF (reference sequence). V trimming: 2 bases; J trimming: 5 bases; junction bases outside the gene matches: 10. There are 17 residues in the CDR3. Here the CDR3 DNA reads TGTGCCACCAGCAGATACCCGCGGGGGGGTTTAGACAATGAGCAGTTCTTC. The encoded protein is CATSRYPRGGLDNEQFF.

The chain employs TRBV5-1 and TRBJ2-1; D ambiguous. Looked up from germline, CDR1 is SGHRS and CDR2 is YFSETQ. This CDR3 comprises 16 residues. V was shortened by 0 bases and J by 0 bases, with 10 bases between the two germline ends. Written as DNA, the CDR3 is TGCGCCAGCAGCTTGGGTAGCCGAAGCTCCTACAATGAGCAGTTCTTC. This codes for CASSLGSRSSYNEQFF.

This clone occurred once. The V call is TRBV5-1, the J call TRBJ2-7; D is ambiguous. Trimming removed 0 bases from V and 0 bases from J, with 7 bases in between. Germline V gene data show CDR1 as SGHRS and CDR2 as YFSETQ. The CDR3 loop spans 14 amino acids. Written as DNA, the CDR3 is TGCGCCAGCAGCTTGGGACCTAGCTCCTACGAGCAGTACTTC. The encoded protein is CASSLGPSSYEQYF.

This chain connects TRBV7-9 to TRBJ2-7; a weak D match, TRBD1 (6 bases). Germline V gene data show CDR1 as SEHNR and CDR2 as FQNEAQ (reference sequence). The CDR3 loop spans 17 amino acids. The V end was cut by 3 bases, the J end by 3 bases, with 21 bases between. Here the CDR3 reads CASSFFPVKDSSYEQYF. CDR3 DNA: TGTGCCAGCAGCTTCTTCCCGGTAAAGGACAGCAGCTACGAGCAGTACTTC.

This clone occurred a few times. The chain joins TRBV18 to TRBJ1-6; D is unclear. The germline V gene encodes CDR1 KGHSH and CDR2 LQKENI. V was pared by 7 bases and J by 8 bases, with 12 bases between. The CDR3 extends over 13 amino acids. This chain's CDR3 is CASLQQQDSPLHF. CDR3 DNA sequence: TGTGCCAGCTTACAACAGCAGGATTCACCCCTCCACTTT. The full variable domain, with the rest looked up from reference TRBV18 and TRBJ1-6, is NAGVMQNPRHLVRRRGQEARLRCSPMKGHSHVYWYRQLPEEGLKFMVYLQKENIIDESGMPKERFSAEFPKEGPSILRIQQVVRGDSAAYFCASLQQQDSPLHFGNGTRLTVT.

Points on this clone: The sample carries other DNA sequences with the same CDR3. The J gene is TRBJ2-6, the V gene TRBV19, with TRBD2 as a possible D gene (6 bases). The CDR3 has 14 residues. Germline V gene sequence: CDR1 LNHDA, CDR2 SQIVND (reference sequence). V shed 9 bases and J shed 2 bases, with 11 bases lying between them. The DNA of the CDR3 is TGTGCCAGCTCACCGGGAGCTGGGGCCAACGTCCTGACTTTC. It encodes CASSPGAGANVLTF. Looking up the rest from reference TRBV19 and TRBJ2-6 gives the full variable domain: DGGITQSPKYLFRKEGQNVTLSCEQNLNHDAMYWYRQDPGQGLRLIYYSQIVNDFQKGDIAEGYSVSREKKESFPLTVTSAQKNPTAFYLCASSPGAGANVLTFGAGSRLTVL.

This chain uses TRBV19 with TRBJ2-7, with unresolved D. Per the germline V gene, CDR1 is LNHDA and CDR2 is SQIVND (reference sequence). Trimming left V 4 bases short and J 2 bases short, with 9 bases between. The CDR3 consists of 13 residues. The CDR3 protein is CASSTQEPYEQYF. CDR3 DNA: TGTGCCAGTAGTACCCAGGAACCCTACGAGCAGTACTTC.